The table lists the clone carrying this TCR beta chain with a few counts. Its specificity is unknown. Construction of the TCR beta libraries employed iRepertoire HTBI primers in conjunction with Arm-PCR of CDR3 regions. One entry per CDR3 protein results from TCRdb running MiXCR on the multiplex PCR reads. Of about 660,000 distinct CDR3 sequences in the sample, 25% to 30% were seen once. The entry originates in a study of regulatory T cells in long-lasting Graves disease. Study observations and caveats: The study found TRBV28, TRBJ1-2 and TRBJ2-5 favored in persistent disease.

Described time point: persistent/refractory GD, antithyroid drugs over 5 years with positive TRAb. Following extraction of RNA from PBMCs, that RNA was used to make the TCR library. The germline V and J ends were trimmed by 3 bases and 4 bases, with 7 bases remaining between them. The CDR3 loop spans 13 amino acids. Germline CDR1 reads MNHGY; CDR2 reads SVAAGI. The sequence came from a female donor with Graves disease. Sequences were derived from peripheral blood mononuclear cells (PBMCs), sampled when the disease was refractory, from a patient treated with antithyroid drugs. The chain recombines TRBV6-9 with TRBJ1-5; D ambiguous. CDR3 loop: CASSYRANQPQHF. CDR3 DNA: TGTGCCAGCAGTTACCGGGCAAATCAGCCCCAGCATTTT.